This paragraph covers one T cell receptor (beta chain) sequence. The sample comes from a study of blood T cell repertoires in COVID-19. The wider study: Samples of COVID-19 (acute and convalescent) were obtained from the United States, Italy and Spain. The analysed material was cDNA or gDNA that came from T cells, B-cell-depleted T cells, or PBMCs.

How the authors handled the data: By means of reference gene primer amplification, nucleated cell counts were estimated. Measured with immunoSEQ multiplex PCR; TCRdb has only the in-frame clones, and not every one. From that table come the V and J calls and clone size; the DNA was used to work out D and trimming. This table has over 250,000 clones, about nine tenths appearing once. Seattle's enrolled individuals joined amid active infection and were then monitored longitudinally. V shed 1 base and J 8 bases; nucleotides not matched to a gene: 13. The CDR3 consists of 17 residues. Germline V gene lookup returns CDR1 SGHNT and CDR2 YYREEE (reference sequence).

Material for sequencing was peripheral blood. The genes are TRBV5-4 and TRBJ2-1, with TRBD2 identical over 9 bases. The clonotype was recovered from a person aged 18 to 35 with COVID-19, enrolled during active disease. The CDR3 coding sequence is TGTGCCAGCAGCTTGTTACGGGCAGGCGGGAGGGCAGATGAGCAGTTCTTC. It translates to CASSLLRAGGRADEQFF.